Below, 7 T cell receptor beta chains from the same sample are listed, as sequenced in a study of blood T cells in healthy people across ages. Together with a sample-barcoded 5' primer, a J-beta primer mix was included in a second PCR lasting about 7 to 11 cycles. TCRdb used MiXCR to reprocess the 5' RACE reads, holding one entry per CDR3 protein. Of about 1,400,000 distinct CDR3 sequences listed, approximately 42% are singletons. The sample consisted of blood. The receptors shown here come from a woman aged 18-29 years in good health.

V gene TRBV10-3 combines with J gene TRBJ2-7; D perhaps matches TRBD2 (6 bases). CDR1 and CDR2 from the germline V gene are ENHRY and SYGVKD. This CDR3 is built from 13 residues. Trimming removed 2 bases from V and 1 base from J, with 6 bases in between. CDR3 region: CAISEAGSYEQYF. CDR3 in DNA: TGTGCCATCAGTGAGGCGGGGTCCTACGAGCAGTACTTC.

The chain links TRBV28 to TRBJ2-5, with TRBD2 matching over 9 bases. The DNA end lines up better with TRBJ2-7; the J call may be wrong. Germline V gene data show CDR1 as MDHEN and CDR2 as SYDVKM. CDR3 length: 15 residues. CDR3 in amino acids: CASSSPGTSRHEQYF. The DNA for the CDR3 is TGTGCCAGCAGTTCCCCCGGGACTAGCAGGCACGAGCAGTACTTC.

This clonotype was seen only a few times. The chain carries TRBV7-2 and TRBJ2-1; 15 bases fit TRBD2. Trimming cost V 5 bases and J 8 bases; bases outside gene matches: 7. Germline lookup yields CDR1 SGHTA and CDR2 FQGNSA. This CDR3 has 16 amino acids. CDR3 DNA: TGTGCCAGCAGCCAGGGACTAGCGGGAGGCCTCCATGAGCAGTTCTTC. Translation gives CASSQGLAGGLHEQFF.

The sample holds one count of this clonotype. At one end the junction does not follow the germline gene, possibly because of a read error. V is TRBV9 and J is TRBJ1-2, with TRBD1 matching over 8 bases. CDR1 is SGDLS and CDR2 is YYNGEE in the germline V gene. The CDR3 totals 15 residues. The CDR3 region has the DNA TGTGCCAGCAGCGTAACGGGACAGGCCAACTATGTCTACACCTTC. This encodes CASSVTGQANYVYTF.

The V call is TRBV7-8, the J call TRBJ2-1, with 7 bases fitting TRBD2. In germline, CDR1 is SGHVS, CDR2 FQNEAQ. The CDR3 sequence is 15 residues long. The V gene end was trimmed by 3 bases and the J gene end by 4 bases; junction bases not matched to a gene: 6. The chain's CDR3 is CASSLLLASYNEQFF. The CDR3 region has the DNA TGTGCCAGCAGCTTGTTACTAGCGTCTTACAATGAGCAGTTCTTC.

This clonotype has a count of ten or more. The chain recombines TRBV25-1 with TRBJ1-1; D is unresolved. This CDR3 region has 13 residues. Germline values: CDR1 MGHDK, CDR2 SYGVNS. V lost 4 bases to trimming and J lost 1 base, with 7 bases between them. CDR3: CASSGVPNTEAFF. For the CDR3, the DNA is TGTGCCAGCAGTGGGGTCCCGAACACTGAAGCTTTCTTT.

This clonotype was picked up a small number of times. The rearrangement joins TRBV14 to TRBJ1-2; the D gene is possibly TRBD1 (5 bases). V lost 3 bases, J lost 4 bases, and 21 bases lay in between. This CDR3 is built from 17 residues. Germline V gene data show CDR1 as SGHDN and CDR2 as FVKESK. In DNA, the CDR3 is TGTGCCAGCAGCCATATCGAGGGACCGAAGAACTTCTATGGCTACACCTTC. Amino acids: CASSHIEGPKNFYGYTF.